This T cell receptor (beta chain) appears in the sequencing data of a study of T cell repertoires in ileal Crohn's disease. The overall study: Postoperative therapy was given to about half: some eleven thiopurines, some 18 anti-TNF agents. Findings of the study overall: Active smokers at surgery had more clonal expansions than non-smokers. The median delay to postoperative endoscopy was 6.9 months.

Germline loops: CDR1 SQVTM, CDR2 ANQGSEA. This CDR3 region has 11 residues. V lost 7 bases to trimming and J lost 1 base, with 7 bases between them. Approximately 550 nanograms of biopsy DNA per sample underwent TCRB immunosequencing. This table comes from immunoSEQ multiplex PCR, and its TCRdb copy is limited to in-frame clones, with some not included. The sample yields over 7,500 clones, around 82% seen once. Time point: neoterminal ileum biopsy at postoperative endoscopy, about 6 months after surgery. In regard to this clone: The antigen is not known.

What was sequenced was ileal tissue. J is TRBJ1-1 and V is TRBV29-1; D uncertain. This receptor was taken from an adult with Crohn's disease. The CDR3 region is CSAQQNTEAFF. CDR3 bases: TGCAGCGCACAGCAGAACACTGAAGCTTTCTTT. Using reference TRBV29-1 and TRBJ1-1 for the parts outside the CDR3, the full variable domain is SAVISQKPSRDICQRGTSLTIQCQVDSQVTMMFWYRQQPGQSLTLIATANQGSEATYESGFVIDKFPISRPNLTFSTLTVSNMSPEDSSIYLCSAQQNTEAFFGQGTRLTVV.